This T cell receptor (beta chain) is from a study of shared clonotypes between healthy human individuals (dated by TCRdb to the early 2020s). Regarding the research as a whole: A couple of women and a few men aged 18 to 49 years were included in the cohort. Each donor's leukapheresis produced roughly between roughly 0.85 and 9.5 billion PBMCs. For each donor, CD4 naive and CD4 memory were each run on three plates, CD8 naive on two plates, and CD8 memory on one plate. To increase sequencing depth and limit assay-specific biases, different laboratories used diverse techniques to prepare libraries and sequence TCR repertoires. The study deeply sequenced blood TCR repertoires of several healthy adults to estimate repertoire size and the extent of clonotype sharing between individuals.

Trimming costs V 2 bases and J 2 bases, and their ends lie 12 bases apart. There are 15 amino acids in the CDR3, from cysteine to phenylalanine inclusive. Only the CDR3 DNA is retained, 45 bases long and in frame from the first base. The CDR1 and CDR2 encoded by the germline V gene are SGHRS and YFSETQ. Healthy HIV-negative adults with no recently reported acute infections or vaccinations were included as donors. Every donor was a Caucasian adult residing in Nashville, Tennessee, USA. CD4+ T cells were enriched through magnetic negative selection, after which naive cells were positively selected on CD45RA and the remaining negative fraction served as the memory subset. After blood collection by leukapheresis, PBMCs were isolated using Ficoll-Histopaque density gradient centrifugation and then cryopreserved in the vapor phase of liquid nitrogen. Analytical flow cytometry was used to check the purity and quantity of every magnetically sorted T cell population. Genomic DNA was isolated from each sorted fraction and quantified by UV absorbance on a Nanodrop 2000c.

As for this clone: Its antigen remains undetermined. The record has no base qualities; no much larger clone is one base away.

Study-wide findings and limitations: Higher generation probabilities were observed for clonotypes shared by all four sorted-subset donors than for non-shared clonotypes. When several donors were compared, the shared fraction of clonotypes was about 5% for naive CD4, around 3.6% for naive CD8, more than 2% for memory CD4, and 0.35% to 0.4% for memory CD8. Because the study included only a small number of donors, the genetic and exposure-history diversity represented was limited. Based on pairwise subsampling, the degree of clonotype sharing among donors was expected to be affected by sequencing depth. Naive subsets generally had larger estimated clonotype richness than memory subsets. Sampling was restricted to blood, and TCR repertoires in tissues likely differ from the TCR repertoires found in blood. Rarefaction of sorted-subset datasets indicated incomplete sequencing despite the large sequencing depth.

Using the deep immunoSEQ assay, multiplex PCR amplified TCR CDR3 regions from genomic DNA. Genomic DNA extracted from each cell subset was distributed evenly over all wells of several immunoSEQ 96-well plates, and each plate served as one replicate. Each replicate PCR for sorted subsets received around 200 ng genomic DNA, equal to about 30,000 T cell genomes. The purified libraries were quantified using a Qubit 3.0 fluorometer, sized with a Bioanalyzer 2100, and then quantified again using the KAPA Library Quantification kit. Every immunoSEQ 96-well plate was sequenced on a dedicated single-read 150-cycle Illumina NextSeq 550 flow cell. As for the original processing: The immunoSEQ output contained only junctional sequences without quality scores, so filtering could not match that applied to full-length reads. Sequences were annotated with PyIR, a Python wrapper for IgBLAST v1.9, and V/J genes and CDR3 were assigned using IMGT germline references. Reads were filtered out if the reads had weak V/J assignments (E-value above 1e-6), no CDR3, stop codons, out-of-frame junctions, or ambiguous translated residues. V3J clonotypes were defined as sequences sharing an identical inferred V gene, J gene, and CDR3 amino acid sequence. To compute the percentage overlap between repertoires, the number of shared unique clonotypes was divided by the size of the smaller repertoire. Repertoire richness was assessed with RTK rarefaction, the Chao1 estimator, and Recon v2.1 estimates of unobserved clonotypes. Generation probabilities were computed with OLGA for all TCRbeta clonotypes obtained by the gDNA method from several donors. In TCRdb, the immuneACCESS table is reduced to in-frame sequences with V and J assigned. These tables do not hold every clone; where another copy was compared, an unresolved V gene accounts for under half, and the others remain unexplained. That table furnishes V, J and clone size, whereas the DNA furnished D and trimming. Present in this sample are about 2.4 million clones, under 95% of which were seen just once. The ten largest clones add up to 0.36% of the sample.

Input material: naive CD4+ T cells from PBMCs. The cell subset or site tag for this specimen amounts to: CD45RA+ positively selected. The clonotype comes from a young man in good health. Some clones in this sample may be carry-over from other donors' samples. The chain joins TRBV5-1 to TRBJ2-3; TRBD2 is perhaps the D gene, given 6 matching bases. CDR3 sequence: CASSFVGGDTDTQYF. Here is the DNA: TGCGCCAGCAGCTTCGTTGGCGGGGACACAGATACGCAGTATTTT.